The 10 T cell receptor beta chains below all came from one sample that was sequenced in a study of T cells in Graves' hyperthyroidism and ophthalmopathy. Using RNA transcripts as the source, TCR beta CDR3 regions were amplified. First-round RT-PCR with HTBI primers amplified the TCR CDR3 region. TCRdb redid the calling of the multiplex PCR reads with MiXCR, one entry per CDR3 protein. The sample yields around 620,000 distinct CDR3 sequences, roughly 15% seen once. The material sequenced was blood. The receptors come from a woman aged 30 to 39 with Graves' hyperthyroidism.

This clonotype was detected ten times or more. This rearrangement joins TRBV20-1 to TRBJ2-6; no firm D call. This CDR3 region has 13 residues. V was shortened by 3 bases and J by 4 bases, with 7 bases between the two germline ends. Germline assignment: CDR1 DFQATT and CDR2 SNEGSKA (reference sequence). The CDR3 nucleotides read TGCAGTGCTAGCCAGACGGGGGCCAACGTCCTGACTTTC. As protein: CSASQTGANVLTF.

This clonotype was recorded at least ten times. V gene TRBV6-1 combines with J gene TRBJ1-3; D not resolved. Trimming left V 3 bases short and J 2 bases short, with 11 bases between. Germline CDR1 is MNHNS and CDR2 is SASEGT. The CDR3 loop spans 15 amino acids. The CDR3: CASSEVGKTGNTIYF. The CDR3 DNA is TGTGCCAGCAGTGAGGTCGGAAAGACTGGAAACACCATATATTTT.

J is TRBJ2-1 and V is TRBV4-2, with D hard to call. V was shortened by 1 base and J by 6 bases, with 13 bases between the two germline ends. There are 15 residues in the CDR3. Germline-derived CDR1 and CDR2 are LGHNA and YNFKEQ. The CDR3 loop reads CASSQGVGSINEQFF. In DNA, the CDR3 is TGTGCCAGCAGCCAAGGAGTTGGCTCGATCAATGAGCAGTTCTTC.

The sample holds a few counts of this clonotype. This sequence joins TRBV24-1 and TRBJ2-3, with TRBD1 identical over 7 bases. The CDR3 loop spans 17 amino acids. Unmatched junction bases numbered 10, after V lost 4 bases and J lost 1 base. Germline V gene sequence: CDR1 KGHDR, CDR2 SFDVKD. In nucleotides, the CDR3 is TGTGCCACCAGTGACCCGACAGGGACACTTGGCACAGATACGCAGTATTTT. This gives the protein CATSDPTGTLGTDTQYF.

This clonotype came up a few times. The chain employs TRBV24-1 and TRBJ2-1, with 10 bases matching TRBD1. The CDR3 has 16 amino acids. Germline-derived CDR1 and CDR2 are KGHDR and SFDVKD. With 4 bases clipped from V and 6 bases from J, the junction kept 8 bases outside the gene matches. CDR3 protein: CATSDTRDRGGNEQFF. CDR3 DNA: TGTGCCACCAGTGACACCCGGGACAGGGGAGGCAATGAGCAGTTCTTC.

This clonotype was detected a few times. The genes are TRBV28 and TRBJ1-5; D is unclear. The CDR3 spans 13 residues. The V end was cut by 7 bases, the J end by 1 base, with 8 bases between. CDR1 MDHEN and CDR2 SYDVKM come from the germline V gene. CDR3 sequence (DNA): TGTGCCAGCATGTCTGGGAGCAATCAGCCCCAGCATTTT. Encoded protein: CASMSGSNQPQHF.

This clonotype was found a few times. V and J are TRBV12-3 or TRBV12-4 and TRBJ2-1; D remains unclear. V gave up 8 bases and J gave up 8 bases, with 10 bases separating them. The CDR3 is made up of 11 amino acids. CDR3 nucleotides: TGTGCCAGCGGGTCCTGGGATGAGCAGTTCTTC. It is translated as CASGSWDEQFF.

This clonotype was observed at least ten times. V is TRBV28 and J is TRBJ1-1; unclear D gene. V lost 5 bases and J lost 9, with 10 bases in between. Looked up from germline, CDR1 is MDHEN and CDR2 is SYDVKM. The CDR3 is 11 amino acids. In DNA, the CDR3 is TGTGCCAGCAGTCGGGGTCAAAAAGCTTTCTTT. Its translation is CASSRGQKAFF.

This clonotype appeared many times. The CDR3 DNA reads TGCAGCGTTGAAGACCGATCCTCCTACGAGCAGTACTTC. Protein: CSVEDRSSYEQYF. The chain recombines TRBV29-1 with TRBJ2-7, with unresolved D. Trimming removed 0 bases from V and 0 bases from J, with 6 bases in between. CDR1 and CDR2 (germline): SQVTM, ANQGSEA. The CDR3 loop spans 13 amino acids.

This clonotype was counted a few times. The V and J genes are TRBV6-1 and TRBJ2-1; 9 bases are a match to TRBD1. Germline trimming cut 6 bases from V and 0 bases from J; bases unmatched to any gene: 3. Germline assignment: CDR1 MNHNS and CDR2 SASEGT. This CDR3 contains 15 residues. Here the CDR3 reads CASRTGGSSYNEQFF. As DNA, the CDR3 is TGTGCCAGCAGGACAGGGGGGAGCTCCTACAATGAGCAGTTCTTC.